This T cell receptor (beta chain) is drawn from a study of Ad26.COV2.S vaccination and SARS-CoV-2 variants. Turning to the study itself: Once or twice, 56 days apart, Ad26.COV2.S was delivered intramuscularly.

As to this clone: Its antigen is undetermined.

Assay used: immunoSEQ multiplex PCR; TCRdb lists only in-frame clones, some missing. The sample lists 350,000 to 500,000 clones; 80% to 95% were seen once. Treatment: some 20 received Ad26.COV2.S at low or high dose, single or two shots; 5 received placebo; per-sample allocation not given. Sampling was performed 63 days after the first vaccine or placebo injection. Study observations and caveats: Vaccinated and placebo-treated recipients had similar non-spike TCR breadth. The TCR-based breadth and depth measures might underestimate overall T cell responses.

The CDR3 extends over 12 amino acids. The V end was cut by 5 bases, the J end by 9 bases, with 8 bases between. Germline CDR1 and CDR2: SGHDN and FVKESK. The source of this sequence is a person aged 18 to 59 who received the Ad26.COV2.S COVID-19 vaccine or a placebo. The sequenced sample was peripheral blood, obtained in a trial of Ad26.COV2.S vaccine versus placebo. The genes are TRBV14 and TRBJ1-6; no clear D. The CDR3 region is CASSSTPSPLHF. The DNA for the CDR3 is TGTGCCAGCAGCTCCACCCCTTCACCCCTCCACTTT.